This TCR beta chain was captured by sequencing in a study of T cell changes during pregnancy in multiple sclerosis. Method: immunoSEQ multiplex PCR; TCRdb's copy keeps in-frame clones and lacks some. The repertoire holds roughly 110,000 clones, with about 90% as singletons. Germline assignment: CDR1 GTSNPN and CDR2 SVGIG (reference sequence). The CDR3 length is 14 residues. V lost 4 bases, J lost 7 bases, and 7 bases stayed unmatched. This sample comprised peripheral blood, obtained before pregnancy. The chain couples TRBV30 to TRBJ1-6; 7 bases align to TRBD1. The sequence was obtained from a female donor with multiple sclerosis, enrolled in a pregnancy study. This CDR3 reads CAWKAGDSNSPLHF. The CDR3, as DNA: TGTGCCTGGAAGGCTGGGGACAGCAATTCACCCCTCCACTTT.